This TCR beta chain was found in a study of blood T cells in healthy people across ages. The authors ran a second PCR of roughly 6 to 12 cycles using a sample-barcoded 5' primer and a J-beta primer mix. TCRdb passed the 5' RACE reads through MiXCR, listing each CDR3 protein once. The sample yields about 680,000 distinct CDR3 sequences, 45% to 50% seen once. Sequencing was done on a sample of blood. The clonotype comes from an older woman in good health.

The CDR3 DNA is TGCAGTGCCAAAAGACAGAACACTGAAGCTTTCTTT. Protein: CSAKRQNTEAFF. The chain couples TRBV20-1 to TRBJ1-1; D uncertain. Germline assignment: CDR1 DFQATT and CDR2 SNEGSKA (reference sequence). The V end lost 6 bases, the J end lost 1 base, and 9 bases lay between the germline ends. The CDR3 has 12 amino acids.